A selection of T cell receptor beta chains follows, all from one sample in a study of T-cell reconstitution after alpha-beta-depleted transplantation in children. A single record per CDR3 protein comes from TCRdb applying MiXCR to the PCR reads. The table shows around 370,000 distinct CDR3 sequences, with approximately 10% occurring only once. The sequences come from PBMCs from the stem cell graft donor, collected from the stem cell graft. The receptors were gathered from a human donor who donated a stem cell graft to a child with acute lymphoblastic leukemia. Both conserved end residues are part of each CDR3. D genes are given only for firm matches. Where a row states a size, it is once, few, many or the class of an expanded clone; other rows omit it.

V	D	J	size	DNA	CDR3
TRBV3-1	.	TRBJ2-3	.	TGTGCCAGCAGCCAAGAAGGCCGTTCCACAGATACGCAGTATTTT	CASSQEGRSTDTQYF
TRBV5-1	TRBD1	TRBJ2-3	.	TGCGCCAGCAGCTTGGAAGGGACAGGGCCAGATACGCAGTATTTT	CASSLEGTGPDTQYF
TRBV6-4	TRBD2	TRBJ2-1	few	TGTGCCAGCAGTGTCGAAGCGGGAGGGCAGAATGAGCAGTTCTTC	CASSVEAGGQNEQFF
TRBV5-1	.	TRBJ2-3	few	TGCGCCAGCAGCTTGGGAGTTCTCGGGACAGATACGCAGTATTTT	CASSLGVLGTDTQYF
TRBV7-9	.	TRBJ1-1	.	TGTGCCAGCAGCCCCTCGGGAATTTTGGCTTTCTTT	CASSPSGILAFF
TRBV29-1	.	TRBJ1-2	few	TGCAGCGTTAAGGAGGGACAAGGATGGGGTGGCTACACCTTC	CSVKEGQGWGGYTF
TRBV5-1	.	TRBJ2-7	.	TGCGCCAGCAGCTTGGAAGGCCTACCCTACGAGCAGTACTTC	CASSLEGLPYEQYF
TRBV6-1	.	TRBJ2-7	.	TGTGCCACCACCGTCCTGACCGAGCAGTACTTC	CATTVLTEQYF
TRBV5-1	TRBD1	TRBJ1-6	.	TGCGCCAGCAGTCTCGGACAGGGGGCTCTCGGAGATAATTCACCCCTCCACTTT	CASSLGQGALGDNSPLHF
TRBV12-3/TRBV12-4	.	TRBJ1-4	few	TGTGCCAGCAGTCCCGCGACAGCCTATAATGAAAAACTGTTTTTT	CASSPATAYNEKLFF
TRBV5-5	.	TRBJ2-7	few	TGTGCCAGCAGCTTGAATCTGGGGCCAATCTCCTACGAGCAGTACTTC	CASSLNLGPISYEQYF
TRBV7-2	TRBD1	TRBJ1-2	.	TGTGCCAGCAGCTCACCCGGGACAGGGGGCCAAGGCTACACCTTC	CASSSPGTGGQGYTF
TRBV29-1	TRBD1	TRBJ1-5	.	TGCAGCGTTGAAGTAATGTCCAGGGACAGGGGTACAGATAGCAATCAGCCCCAGCATTTT	CSVEVMSRDRGTDSNQPQHF
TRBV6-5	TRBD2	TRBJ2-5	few	TGTGCCAGCAACACGGGACTACAGTCTGGGACCCAGTACTTC	CASNTGLQSGTQYF
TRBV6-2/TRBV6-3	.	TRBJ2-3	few	TGTGCCACCAATCGAGGAGGTACAGATACGCAGTATTTT	CATNRGGTDTQYF
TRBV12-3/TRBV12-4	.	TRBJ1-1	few	TGTGCCAGCACCGTGACAGGAATGAACACTGAAGCTTTCTTT	CASTVTGMNTEAFF
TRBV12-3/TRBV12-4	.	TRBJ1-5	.	TGTGCCAGCAGTTTAGCGGATCACAATCAGCCCCAGCATTTT	CASSLADHNQPQHF
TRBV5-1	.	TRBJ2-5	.	TGCGCCAGCAGGTTGTGGCAGCAAGAGACCCAGTACTTC	CASRLWQQETQYF
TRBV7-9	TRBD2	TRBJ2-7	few	TGTGCCAGCAGCCGCCTCCTGACTAGCGGGGTGGACTACGAGCAGTACTTC	CASSRLLTSGVDYEQYF
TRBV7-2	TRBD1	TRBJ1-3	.	TGTGCCAGCACCCGACAGGGGAGATCAAACACCATATATTTT	CASTRQGRSNTIYF
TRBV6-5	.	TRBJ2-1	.	TGTGCCAGCAGTTACTCCCGGGACTCGATCTACAATGAGCAGTTCTTC	CASSYSRDSIYNEQFF
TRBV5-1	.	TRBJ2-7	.	TGCGCCAGCAGCCGGGGGGCGTACAAGCAGTACTTC	CASSRGAYKQYF
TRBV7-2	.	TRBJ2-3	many	TGTGCCAGCGGCCAACGGAGGGTGCAGTATTTT	CASGQRRVQYF
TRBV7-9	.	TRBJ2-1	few	TGTGCCAGCAGCCCCCGCGGTAGCGTGAGTGCCTACAATGAGCAGTTCTTC	CASSPRGSVSAYNEQFF
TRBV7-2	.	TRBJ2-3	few	TGTGCCAGCAGCTTTTCGCAGGAGTCAGATACGCAGTATTTT	CASSFSQESDTQYF
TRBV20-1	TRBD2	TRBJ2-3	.	TGCAGTGCTACCCGACTAGCGACTAGCACAGATACGCAGTATTTT	CSATRLATSTDTQYF